Listed here are 22 T cell receptor beta chains from one sample, sequenced in a study of cytomegalovirus exposure and HLA in healthy donors. Amplification used 60 Vbeta primers and 13 Jbeta primers. The table came from immunoSEQ multiplex PCR; TCRdb's copy has only in-frame clones and leaves some out. The sample carries 100,000 to 150,000 clones, over 75% recorded once. The sequencing sample was made of PBMCs. The receptors come from a boy younger than 18 in good health and CMV-seronegative.

This chain uses TRBV10-3 with TRBJ2-5; 10 bases fit TRBD2. J was trimmed by 4 bases and V by 7 bases; bases with no gene match: 9. The CDR3 is 15 amino acids. Germline V gives CDR1 ENHRY, CDR2 SYGVKD. The CDR3 DNA sequence: TGTGCCATCACTGACCCCCTAGCGGGAGCAGAGACCCAGTACTTC. Its translation is CAITDPLAGAETQYF.

This clone has just a few counts. As DNA, the CDR3 is TGTGCCAGCAGCCCTGGGACAGCAAGTCCAGATACGCAGTATTTT. Amino acid sequence: CASSPGTASPDTQYF. The V call is TRBV7-9, the J call TRBJ2-3; 7 nucleotides line up with TRBD1. The germline CDR1 and CDR2 sequences are SEHNR and FQNEAQ (reference sequence). This CDR3 has 15 residues. V lost 5 bases to trimming and J lost 4 bases; unmatched junction nucleotides: 9. The variable domain in full, with the rest retrieved from reference TRBV7-9 and TRBJ2-3, is DTGVSQNPRHKITKRGQNVTFRCDPISEHNRLYWYRQTLGQGPEFLTYFQNEAQLEKSRLLSDRFSAERPKGSFSTLEIQRTEQGDSAMYLCASSPGTASPDTQYFGPGTRLTVL.

This clone appeared a single time. This chain links TRBV5-5 with TRBJ2-7, with D possibly matching TRBD1 (6 bases). CDR3 length equals 13 residues. V dropped 4 bases and J dropped 4 bases, with 12 bases sitting between them. Per the germline V gene, CDR1 is SGHKS and CDR2 is YYEKEE (reference sequence). The CDR3 coding sequence is TGTGCCAGCAGCCGTCAGGGGACGTACGAGCAGTACTTC. Amino acids: CASSRQGTYEQYF.

The chain has TRBV2 and TRBJ2-5; D remains unclear. The CDR3 runs to 16 residues. In germline, CDR1 is SNHLY, CDR2 FYNNEI. V was clipped by 2 bases and J by 0 bases, with 13 bases between them. CDR3 nucleotides: TGTGCCAGCAGTGAATCTCCAGGATGGGACCAAGAGACCCAGTACTTC. The encoded protein is CASSESPGWDQETQYF.

The chain has TRBV4-1 and TRBJ2-7; 9 nucleotides line up with TRBD1. Germline trimming cut 2 bases from V and 5 bases from J; bases unmatched to any gene: 7. Germline CDR1 MGHRA, CDR2 YSYEKL. This CDR3 comprises 15 residues. CDR3 residues: CASSQPRDRVHEQYF. As DNA, the CDR3 is TGCGCCAGCAGCCAACCCCGGGACAGGGTCCACGAGCAGTACTTC.

This chain links TRBV10-3 with TRBJ1-2; a weak D match, TRBD1 (6 bases). The ends were cut back, 11 bases at V and 4 bases at J, with 11 bases in the middle. Germline assignment: CDR1 ENHRY and CDR2 SYGVKD. The CDR3 loop spans 11 amino acids. The CDR3 sequence: CAGGGRYGYTF. In DNA form, the CDR3 reads TGTGCCGGGGGCGGTCGCTATGGCTACACCTTC.

The V gene is TRBV5-4, the J gene TRBJ2-1; 10 nucleotides align to TRBD2. Germline V gene sequence: CDR1 SGHNT, CDR2 YYREEE (reference sequence). CDR3 length: 17 amino acids. V trimming: 0 bases; J trimming: 7 bases; junction bases outside the gene matches: 10. CDR3 protein: CASSLASSGRLGNEQFF. Here the CDR3 DNA reads TGTGCCAGCAGCTTGGCGAGTAGCGGGAGGTTGGGGAATGAGCAGTTCTTC.

The CDR3 sequence: CASSIGPAGDEQFF. CDR3 DNA: TGTGCCAGTAGTATAGGCCCGGCGGGCGATGAGCAGTTCTTC. V usage is TRBV19 and J usage is TRBJ2-1; a possible D gene is TRBD2 (5 bases). The CDR3 totals 14 residues. The V and J ends lost 1 base and 8 bases respectively, with 12 bases between them. CDR1 is LNHDA and CDR2 is SQIVND in the germline V gene (reference sequence).

This rearrangement joins TRBV19 to TRBJ1-5; no reliable D call. Germline V lookup: CDR1 LNHDA, CDR2 SQIVND (reference sequence). Trimming removed 4 bases at V and 4 bases at J, with 11 bases between. This CDR3 comprises 14 residues. CDR3: CASSTSGKNQPQHF. CDR3 nucleotide sequence: TGTGCCAGTAGTACTTCCGGGAAAAATCAGCCCCAGCATTTT.

This chain uses TRBV5-5 with TRBJ1-5; 12 bases align to TRBD1. The CDR3 length is 17 residues. Germline CDR1 reads SGHKS; CDR2 reads YYEKEE (reference sequence). J gave up 5 bases and V 4 bases, and 10 bases lay outside the gene matches. The CDR3 sequence is CASSAGTGGSNYQPQHF. The CDR3 bases are TGTGCCAGCAGCGCGGGGACAGGGGGCTCGAATTATCAGCCCCAGCATTTT.

This chain links TRBV6-6 with TRBJ1-6, with a possible D match to TRBD1 (6 bases). This CDR3 spans 16 amino acids. V lost 6 bases and J 5 bases, leaving 17 bases between the germline ends. Germline V lookup: CDR1 MNHNY, CDR2 SVGAGI (reference sequence). CDR3 bases: TGTGCCAGCAGCCATCCTGTGTGGACAGATAATTCACCCCTCCACTTT. Amino acid sequence: CASSHPVWTDNSPLHF.

This chain uses TRBV27 with TRBJ1-3; the D is unclear. Germline-derived CDR1 and CDR2 are MNHEY and SMNVEV (reference sequence). The CDR3 has 14 amino acids. V lost 3 bases, J lost 8 bases, and 14 bases lay in between. The CDR3 DNA sequence: TGTGCCAGCAGTTTTCTGGAGGTAGTCGACACCATATATTTT. This translates into CASSFLEVVDTIYF.

This clone was picked up one time. The V and J genes are TRBV5-6 and TRBJ1-1; D uncertain. Germline V lookup: CDR1 SGHDT, CDR2 YYEEEE. Deletions cut 0 bases from V and 11 bases from J, with 14 bases between. There are 13 residues in the CDR3. The CDR3 spells CASSLGYYGGAFF. Written as DNA, the CDR3 is TGTGCCAGCAGCTTGGGTTACTACGGCGGGGCTTTCTTT.

The rearrangement links TRBV6-6 to TRBJ1-5; D not certain. Trimming stripped 4 bases from V and 0 bases from J, with 10 bases between. This CDR3 is built from 15 residues. CDR1 is MNHNY, CDR2 SVGAGI, per germline (reference sequence). The CDR3 reads CASSFEGSSNQPQHF. The CDR3 bases are TGTGCCAGCAGTTTTGAGGGCAGTAGCAATCAGCCCCAGCATTTT.

This clone has just one count. The chain is built from TRBV7-9 and TRBJ1-6; perhaps TRBD1 as D (5 bases). Trimming removed 3 bases at V and 0 bases at J, with 9 bases between. This CDR3 is 16 amino acids long. Germline V gives CDR1 SEHNR, CDR2 FQNEAQ (reference sequence). The CDR3 sequence: CASSLGGTSYNSPLHF. The CDR3 DNA is TGTGCCAGCAGCTTGGGGGGAACCTCCTATAATTCACCCCTCCACTTT.

The chain combines TRBV6-1 with TRBJ2-7, with D maybe TRBD1 (6 bases). This CDR3 spans 13 amino acids. Germline lookup yields CDR1 MNHNS and CDR2 SASEGT. V gave up 6 bases and J gave up 1 base, with 10 bases separating them. The CDR3 loop reads CASSFGQSYEQYF. The CDR3 region has the DNA TGTGCCAGCAGCTTCGGACAGTCCTACGAGCAGTACTTC.

This clone was observed a single time. The chain couples TRBV7-9 to TRBJ1-1; D remains ambiguous. The V and J ends lost 5 bases and 8 bases respectively, with 12 bases between them. The CDR3 spans 12 residues. Per the germline V gene, CDR1 is SEHNR and CDR2 is FQNEAQ (reference sequence). Written as DNA, the CDR3 is TGTGCCAGCAGCCCGATGGTTGGCGAAGCTTTCTTT. This translates into CASSPMVGEAFF.

V usage is TRBV9 and J usage is TRBJ2-2; 10 positions agree with TRBD1. This CDR3 contains 14 residues. CDR1 and CDR2 from the germline V gene are SGDLS and YYNGEE. V lost 3 bases to trimming and J lost 5 bases; unmatched junction nucleotides: 1. CDR3 sequence reads: CASSAGQGTGELFF. CDR3 sequence (DNA): TGTGCCAGCAGCGCGGGACAGGGGACCGGGGAGCTGTTTTTT.

The chain combines TRBV2 with TRBJ2-3; D ambiguous. Trimming removed 2 bases from V and 3 bases from J, with 6 bases in between. CDR3 length: 13 residues. From germline, CDR1 is SNHLY and CDR2 FYNNEI. CDR3 sequence: CASSETGTDTQYF. As DNA, the CDR3 is TGTGCCAGCAGTGAAACGGGTACAGATACGCAGTATTTT.

The table lists this clone with a few counts. This chain uses TRBV6-5 with TRBJ1-2, with 9 bases that match TRBD1. The CDR3 has 14 residues. Germline V gene lookup returns CDR1 MNHEY and CDR2 SVGAGI. Losses at the gene ends were 2 bases for V and 6 bases for J; bases not matched to a gene: 4. DNA of the CDR3: TGTGCCAGCAGTTACCAGGGACAGGGTGATGGCTACACCTTC. It encodes CASSYQGQGDGYTF.

V is TRBV7-2 and J is TRBJ1-5, with a possible D match to TRBD1 (5 bases). The CDR3 is 13 amino acids. Germline CDR1 and CDR2: SGHTA and FQGNSA. The V end lost 5 bases, the J end lost 4 bases, and 9 bases lay between the germline ends. CDR3 sequence reads: CASSQGLNQPQHF. The CDR3 DNA reads as TGTGCCAGCAGCCAGGGACTTAATCAGCCCCAGCATTTT.

This clone was seen just once. The rearrangement links TRBV4-2 to TRBJ2-1; 8 bases align to TRBD2. Germline loops: CDR1 LGHNA, CDR2 YNFKEQ. CDR3 length: 17 residues. With 1 base clipped from V and 6 bases from J, the junction kept 11 bases outside the gene matches. CDR3 nucleotide sequence: TGTGCCAGCAGCCAAGGTCTGGTCGGGAGGGCCGGCAATGAGCAGTTCTTC. Translating gives CASSQGLVGRAGNEQFF.